This T cell receptor (beta chain) was captured in a study of PD-1 blockade in classical Hodgkin lymphoma. Whole-study results and caveats: By cycle point C4D1, TCR diversity had risen significantly in CD4+ cells (but not CD8+ cells). Exclusion was applied to patients who started nivolumab under 1 year after ASCT. Prior to therapy, complete responders displayed diversity much like that of newly diagnosed patients. Healthy donors reportedly exceeded newly diagnosed patients in baseline TCR diversity.

Method: immunoSEQ multiplex PCR; TCRdb's copy keeps in-frame clones and lacks some. This sample carries approximately 6,400 clones, over 65% of them seen once, and the ten largest clones take more than 45%. About this clone itself: The antigen is undetermined.

There was relapse after autologous stem cell transplantation in every patient, and there was variation in brentuximab vedotin exposure. There are 13 residues in the CDR3. Trimming took off 1 base at V and 5 bases at J, with 9 bases between the two ends. Per germline, CDR1 SGHVS and CDR2 FQNEAQ. Sequencing used peripheral blood mononuclear cells (PBMCs), obtained before the second cycle of nivolumab. The chain employs TRBV7-8 and TRBJ2-7, with D tentatively TRBD1 (5 bases). The receptor comes from a human donor with classical Hodgkin lymphoma. The CDR3 region is CASSLGWGHEQYF. CDR3 DNA: TGTGCCAGCAGCTTAGGGTGGGGCCACGAGCAGTACTTC. The variable domain in full, with the rest retrieved from reference TRBV7-8 and TRBJ2-7, is GAGVSQSPRYKVAKRGQDVALRCDPISGHVSLFWYQQALGQGPEFLTYFQNEAQLDKSGLPSDRFFAERPEGSVSTLKIQRTQQEDSAVYLCASSLGWGHEQYFGPGTRLTVT.